A selection of T cell receptor beta chains follows, all from one sample in a study of blood T cells in healthy people across ages. TCRdb ran MiXCR on the 5' RACE reads and lists one entry per CDR3 protein. Of some 1.5 million distinct CDR3 sequences listed, under 30% are singletons. Sequencing used blood. The receptors derive from a woman in her 30s in good health. Both conserved end residues are part of each CDR3. Fields, in order: D gene, V gene, clone size, J gene, CDR3 DNA, CDR3 protein. A D gene is named only where the DNA matches it firmly. The listing skips clone size in some rows; elsewhere it reads once, few, many or a size class.

>.|TRBV9|many|TRBJ2-5
TGTGCCAGCGGAGGATTTCAAGAGACCCAGTACTTC
CASGGFQETQYF
>TRBD2|TRBV7-2|.|TRBJ2-1
TGTGCCAGCAGCTCTCGACTAGCGGGAGGGGGATACAATGAGCAGTTCTTC
CASSSRLAGGGYNEQFF
>TRBD1|TRBV5-1|.|TRBJ2-7
TGCGCCAGCAGCCGCCGGGACAGGGGTGACGAGCAGTACTTC
CASSRRDRGDEQYF
>TRBD2|TRBV6-5|.|TRBJ2-1
TGTGCCAGCAGTTACATTAGCGGGGGTTTACCCTACGGGCAGTTCTTC
CASSYISGGLPYGQFF
>TRBD1|TRBV5-1|few|TRBJ2-1
TGCGCCAGCAGCCACCGGGACAGGGTGGACCACAATGAGCAGTTCTTC
CASSHRDRVDHNEQFF
>TRBD1|TRBV11-2|.|TRBJ2-7
TGTGCCAGGAGCGGACAGGCCTCCTACGAGCAGTACTTC
CARSGQASYEQYF
>.|TRBV6-5|many|TRBJ2-4
TGTGCCAGCAGTACGGGCACTAATGAAAACATTCAGTACTTC
CASSTGTNENIQYF
>.|TRBV10-3|.|TRBJ1-3
TGTGCCATCAGTACCAGCTCTGGAAACACCATATATTTT
CAISTSSGNTIYF
>TRBD1|TRBV4-1|few|TRBJ2-4
TGCGCCAGCAGCCAATTGACAGGGAAAAACATTCAGTACTTC
CASSQLTGKNIQYF
>.|TRBV5-1|once|TRBJ2-3
TGCGCCAGCAGCTTGACAGTAGTTAGCACAGATACGCAGTATTTT
CASSLTVVSTDTQYF
>.|TRBV5-1|.|TRBJ2-1
TGCGCCAGCAGCCCCTCGGGTAGCGCGGGTGAGCAGTTCTTC
CASSPSGSAGEQFF
>.|TRBV5-1|.|TRBJ2-5
TGCGCCAGCAGCTCAGCGGCCTACCAAGAGACCCAGTACTTC
CASSSAAYQETQYF
>TRBD2|TRBV6-1|few|TRBJ2-7
TGTGCCTCCTCCCGGGCTAGCGGGGCCGCCTACGAGCAGTACTTC
CASSRASGAAYEQYF
>TRBD1|TRBV20-1|few|TRBJ1-1
TGCAGTGCCACCAGGGGGCGGACTGAAGCTTTCTTT
CSATRGRTEAFF
>TRBD1|TRBV20-1|.|TRBJ2-7
TGCAGTGCTAGACTAGACAGGGCCGAGCAGTACTTC
CSARLDRAEQYF
>TRBD2|TRBV6-2/TRBV6-3|few|TRBJ2-2
TGTGCCAGCAGTGAGGGACTAGCTAACGGGGAGCTGTTTTTT
CASSEGLANGELFF
>TRBD1|TRBV6-1|.|TRBJ1-4
TGTGCCAGCAGACCATTCCCCGGAGGGGGCTCTAATGAAAAACTGTTTTTT
CASRPFPGGGSNEKLFF
>.|TRBV6-1|.|TRBJ1-5
TGTGCCAGCAGTGTCTCGGGGGACCGAACGCAGCCCCAGCATTTT
CASSVSGDRTQPQHF
>.|TRBV24-1|few|TRBJ1-2
TGTGCCACCAGTGACGCTACTGAAACCTATGGCTACACCTTC
CATSDATETYGYTF
>TRBD1|TRBV19|.|TRBJ2-1
TGTGCCAGTAGTATAGGGGGACAGTCCTACAATGAGCAGTTCTTC
CASSIGGQSYNEQFF
>.|TRBV27|.|TRBJ1-2
TGTGCCAGCAGCCGGGACGCAGCCCGAGGAGGCTACACCTTC
CASSRDAARGGYTF
>.|TRBV5-1|.|TRBJ2-6
TGCGCCAGCAGCTTGGAGTTCTCTGGGGCCAACGTCCGGACTTTC
CASSLEFSGANVRTF
>.|TRBV6-1|many|TRBJ2-6
TGTGCCAGCAGTGAAGATCCCGGCTACTACTCTGGGGCCAACGTCCTGACTTTC
CASSEDPGYYSGANVLTF
>TRBD2|TRBV29-1|.|TRBJ2-7
TGCAGCGTCCGGAAACGAGCGGGGGGGCCCGACGAGCAGTACTTC
CSVRKRAGGPDEQYF
>TRBD1|TRBV30|.|TRBJ2-7
TGTGCCTGGAGGGGGACAGGGAGCGGCGAGCAGTACTTC
CAWRGTGSGEQYF
>.|TRBV6-2/TRBV6-3|few|TRBJ2-2
TGTGCCAGCAGTCTGAGGCAGTCCGACCCCGGGGAGCTGTTTTTT
CASSLRQSDPGELFF
>TRBD2|TRBV12-3/TRBV12-4|few|TRBJ2-1
TGTGCCAGCAGACAGGGACTAGCGGGAGACAATGAGCAGTTCTTC
CASRQGLAGDNEQFF